A single sample gave rise to the 27 T cell receptor beta chains below, sequenced in a study of CD8 T cells in ankylosing spondylitis. Study results and limitations: Seemingly characteristic of ankylosing spondylitis blood was a TCR beta motif consisting of eight highly homologous variants.

TCRdb processed the 5' RACE reads anew with MiXCR; each CDR3 protein has one entry. The sample contains around 490,000 distinct CDR3 sequences, about 5.7% of which appear only once. These receptors have no identified antigens. The specimen sequenced was blood, either unsorted or a sorted T cell fraction (not recorded which). The receptors were gathered from a male donor with ankylosing spondylitis.

This clonotype was seen repeatedly, ten times or more. This chain connects TRBV27 to TRBJ2-4, with 9 bases aligning to TRBD1. J gave up 8 bases and V 4 bases, and 6 bases lay outside the gene matches. The CDR3 sequence is 14 residues long. Germline CDR1 and CDR2: MNHEY and SMNVEV (reference sequence). CDR3 sequence: CASSSGQGRYIQYF. The CDR3 DNA reads as TGTGCCAGCAGTTCTGGACAGGGGAGATACATTCAGTACTTC.

This clonotype was seen many times. The chain links TRBV6-1 to TRBJ2-3, with TRBD2 matching 15 bases. The CDR3 contains 16 residues. Germline lookup yields CDR1 MNHNS and CDR2 SASEGT. Losses at the gene ends were 5 bases for V and 5 bases for J; bases not matched to a gene: 5. CDR3 sequence: CASSTGLAGGLDTQYF. CDR3 bases: TGTGCCAGCAGTACCGGACTAGCGGGGGGGCTAGATACGCAGTATTTT.

This clonotype showed up many times. The chain employs TRBV4-2 and TRBJ1-5; 9 bases fit TRBD1. The junction had 7 bases not matched to a gene; V was cut back by 0 bases and J by 1 base. Per germline, CDR1 LGHNA and CDR2 YNFKEQ. This CDR3 is 18 amino acids long. The DNA for the CDR3 is TGTGCCAGCAGCCAAGAAGTCCTGGGACAGGGCAGCAATCAGCCCCAGCATTTT. Protein product: CASSQEVLGQGSNQPQHF.

In this sample, this clonotype turned up many times. The rearrangement joins TRBV30 to TRBJ1-2; D may be TRBD1 (5 bases). The V gene's germline CDR1 is GTSNPN and CDR2 SVGIG (reference sequence). This CDR3 spans 14 amino acids. The V and J ends lost 2 bases and 5 bases respectively, with 15 bases between them. CDR3 amino acids: CAWSLGQGDYGYTF. As DNA, the CDR3 is TGTGCCTGGAGTTTGGGTCAGGGCGATTATGGCTACACCTTC.

This clonotype occurred many times. This chain links TRBV7-3 with TRBJ2-3; 9 bases agree with TRBD2. The junction had 7 bases not matched to a gene; V was cut back by 3 bases and J by 9 bases. CDR3 length: 14 amino acids. Germline lookup yields CDR1 SGHTA and CDR2 FQGTGA. The CDR3 nucleotides read TGTGCCAGCAGCTTGGGGACTAGCCCTCAAACGCAGTATTTT. It encodes CASSLGTSPQTQYF.

Worth noting for this clonotype: This may stem from a read error, because a much larger clone lies one nucleotide away. The chain employs TRBV7-8 and TRBJ2-1; D perhaps matches TRBD2 (7 bases). This CDR3 contains 13 residues. Germline lookup yields CDR1 SGHVS and CDR2 FQNEAQ. V was trimmed by 8 bases and J by 9 bases, leaving 17 bases between them. The DNA of the CDR3 is TGTGCCAGCCGGGGGCGGGGGAGGACTGAGCAGTTCTTC. Encoded protein: CASRGRGRTEQFF.

This clonotype appeared many times. The chain employs TRBV20-1 and TRBJ1-1; D remains ambiguous. CDR1 is DFQATT and CDR2 is SNEGSKA in the germline V gene (reference sequence). Trimming shortened V by 3 bases and J by 3 bases, and 2 bases separated the two germline ends. This CDR3 is 10 amino acids long. CDR3 region: CSASYTEAFF. In DNA form, the CDR3 reads TGCAGTGCTAGCTACACTGAAGCTTTCTTT.

A note on this clonotype: One base away lies a much larger clone, so this may be a sequencing read error. This rearrangement joins TRBV12-3 or TRBV12-4 to TRBJ2-5; 8 bases map to TRBD2. Germline trimming cut 6 bases from V and 7 bases from J; bases unmatched to any gene: 7. This CDR3 region has 13 residues. The CDR3, as DNA: TGTGCCAGCAGGCGACAGAGCGGGGGGACCCAGTACTTC. This encodes CASRRQSGGTQYF.

The chain combines TRBV28 with TRBJ2-7; either TRBD1 or TRBD2 may fit D (5 bases each). CDR1 MDHEN and CDR2 SYDVKM come from the germline V gene. V was pared by 5 bases and J by 2 bases, with 13 bases between. There are 14 residues in the CDR3. CDR3 nucleotide sequence: TGTGCCAGCAGTGGGTCGGTGGGACCCTACGAGCAGTACTTC. The encoded protein is CASSGSVGPYEQYF. Full variable domain (missing parts from reference TRBV28 and TRBJ2-7): DVKVTQSSRYLVKRTGEKVFLECVQDMDHENMFWYRQDPGLGLRLIYFSYDVKMKEKGDIPEGYSVSREKKERFSLILESASTNQTSMYLCASSGSVGPYEQYFGPGTRLTVT.

This clonotype was recorded many times. The J gene is TRBJ2-1, the V gene TRBV15; D call uncertain. Germline CDR1 LNHNV, CDR2 YYDKDF (reference sequence). This CDR3 contains 16 residues. Trimming pared 4 bases from V and 0 bases from J, leaving 13 bases between. CDR3 nucleotides: TGTGCCACCAGCATTTCGAATGCTGCCTCCTACAATGAGCAGTTCTTC. Residues: CATSISNAASYNEQFF.

On this clonotype itself: This clone may be a read error of a much larger clone one base away. The V gene is TRBV28, the J gene TRBJ2-5, with TRBD2 identical over 10 bases. The V gene's germline CDR1 is MDHEN and CDR2 SYDVKM. The CDR3 is 16 amino acids. The DNA of the CDR3 is TGTGCCAGCAGTTTCCCAACTAGCGGGGAACAAGAGATCCAGTACTTC. As protein: CASSFPTSGEQEIQYF.

This clonotype was found many times. CDR3 in amino acids: CASRRNSNDGYTF. As DNA, the CDR3 is TGTGCCAGCAGGAGGAACAGCAACGATGGCTACACCTTC. V is TRBV7-2 and J is TRBJ1-2; D is unresolved. This CDR3 has 13 amino acids. Trimming took 6 bases from V and 6 from J, leaving 14 bases between them. CDR1 and CDR2 (germline): SGHTA, FQGNSA.

This clonotype was seen at least ten times. This rearrangement joins TRBV5-1 to TRBJ2-1, with TRBD2 identical over 8 bases. The CDR3 is 13 amino acids. CDR1 SGHRS and CDR2 YFSETQ come from the germline V gene. The junction had 3 bases not matched to a gene; V was cut back by 4 bases and J by 6 bases. CDR3 nucleotide sequence: TGCGCCAGCAGCGTAGCGGGGTTCAATGAGCAGTTCTTC. Its translation is CASSVAGFNEQFF.

This clonotype appeared many times. V usage is TRBV4-3 and J usage is TRBJ2-7, with no clear D. The CDR3 contains 15 residues. V was shortened by 1 base and J by 0 bases, with 10 bases between the two germline ends. The germline V gene has CDR1 LGHNA and CDR2 YSLEER. The chain's CDR3 is CASSQVFPHSYEQYF. The CDR3 coding sequence is TGCGCCAGCAGCCAAGTCTTCCCGCACTCCTACGAGCAGTACTTC.

The sample holds many counts of this clonotype. CDR3 amino acids: CSVEVGQYGYTF. In nucleotides, the CDR3 is TGCAGCGTTGAAGTCGGACAGTATGGCTACACCTTC. The chain couples TRBV29-1 to TRBJ1-2, with a weak D call TRBD1 (6 bases). The V end was cut by 1 base, the J end by 5 bases, with 8 bases between. CDR1 and CDR2 from the germline V gene are SQVTM and ANQGSEA. The CDR3 runs 12 residues.

The rearrangement uses TRBV7-2 and TRBJ2-7; D may be TRBD2 (5 bases). With 4 bases removed from V and 7 bases from J, the gap between germline ends came to 17 bases. Looked up from germline, CDR1 is SGHTA and CDR2 is FQGNSA. The CDR3 runs to 14 residues. The CDR3 DNA follows: TGTGCCAGCAGCTCAGATGGAGCGACGGGGGAGCAGTACTTC. Its translation: CASSSDGATGEQYF.

Only a few counts were recorded for this clonotype. CDR3 in amino acids: CASKIQGLAGASEQFF. CDR3 bases: TGTGCCAGCAAGATACAGGGACTAGCGGGAGCTAGTGAGCAGTTCTTC. This chain joins TRBV6-4 and TRBJ2-1, with TRBD2 matching 14 bases. This CDR3 has 16 residues. The junction had 11 bases not matched to a gene; V was cut back by 7 bases and J by 9 bases. Looked up from germline, CDR1 is MRHNA and CDR2 is SNTAGT.

This clonotype was recorded many times. The rearrangement joins TRBV5-1 to TRBJ2-1; TRBD1 is a possible D gene (5 bases). Germline V gene data show CDR1 as SGHRS and CDR2 as YFSETQ. V shed 6 bases and J shed 4 bases, with 14 bases lying between them. This CDR3 is built from 14 residues. CDR3 region: CASTYSTDYNEQFF. The CDR3, as DNA: TGCGCCAGCACCTACTCGACAGATTACAATGAGCAGTTCTTC.

The sample holds many counts of this clonotype. CDR3 sequence (DNA): TGTGCCACCAGTGATTCGAACCGCCAGACCCAGTACTTC. Its protein is CATSDSNRQTQYF. This sequence joins TRBV24-1 and TRBJ2-5; no reliable D call. The CDR3 runs to 13 residues. Germline values: CDR1 KGHDR, CDR2 SFDVKD. V lost 2 bases and J lost 6, with 9 bases in between.

This clonotype was counted many times. CDR3 DNA: TGTGCCAGCAGTACCCCCGACAGAGGAGGGTCAGATACGCAGTATTTT. Translation: CASSTPDRGGSDTQYF. The chain couples TRBV2 to TRBJ2-3; weak D call: TRBD2 (6 bases). This CDR3 is built from 16 residues. Germline CDR1 reads SNHLY; CDR2 reads FYNNEI. V lost 5 bases, J lost 4 bases, and 19 bases lay in between.

This clonotype appeared a few times. The V gene is TRBV7-2, the J gene TRBJ2-5; D call uncertain. V was pared by 5 bases and J by 4 bases, with 11 bases between. Germline CDR1 reads SGHTA; CDR2 reads FQGNSA. The CDR3 extends over 13 amino acids. Written as DNA, the CDR3 is TGTGCCAGCAGCCCGAGTTGGGGAGAGACCCAGTACTTC. Translating gives CASSPSWGETQYF.

This clonotype was detected many times. The rearrangement uses TRBV10-3 and TRBJ1-4; D possibly corresponds to TRBD1 (6 bases). V was clipped by 3 bases and J by 8 bases, with 13 bases between them. In germline, CDR1 is ENHRY, CDR2 SYGVKD. This CDR3 is 14 amino acids long. Written as DNA, the CDR3 is TGTGCCATCAGTGAAAAGGGGGTTAGGGAAAAACTGTTTTTT. Translation: CAISEKGVREKLFF.

This clonotype occurred many times. This chain joins TRBV5-4 and TRBJ2-5; TRBD1 matches at 7 bases. The V and J ends lost 3 bases and 5 bases, in that order; junction bases with no gene match: 7. There are 14 residues in the CDR3. Germline loops: CDR1 SGHNT, CDR2 YYREEE (reference sequence). In nucleotides, the CDR3 is TGTGCCAGCAGCTCAACAACAGGGGTGGAGACCCAGTACTTC. Protein: CASSSTTGVETQYF.

This clonotype was seen many times. This sequence joins TRBV7-9 and TRBJ1-4; 7 nucleotides align to TRBD1. Germline V gene data show CDR1 as SEHNR and CDR2 as FQNEAQ (reference sequence). The ends lost 5 bases at V and 1 base at J; junction bases unmatched: 7. The length of the CDR3 is 16 residues. CDR3: CASSPGQLGTNEKLFF. CDR3 nucleotides: TGTGCCAGCAGCCCGGGACAGCTGGGAACTAATGAAAAACTGTTTTTT.

The V and J genes are TRBV6-1 and TRBJ1-1; perhaps TRBD1 as D (5 bases). From germline, CDR1 is MNHNS and CDR2 SASEGT. The V end was cut by 0 bases, the J end by 1 base, with 9 bases between. This CDR3 comprises 15 residues. The CDR3, as DNA: TGTGCCAGCAGTGAAGCCGGGACGGCGAACACTGAAGCTTTCTTT. This encodes CASSEAGTANTEAFF.

This clonotype was observed many times. J is TRBJ1-2 and V is TRBV7-8; D is undetermined. The CDR3 loop spans 18 amino acids. Germline V gene sequence: CDR1 SGHVS, CDR2 FQNEAQ. Trimming shortened V by 0 bases and J by 2 bases, and 19 bases separated the two germline ends. CDR3 residues: CASSLAFATTRLNYGYTF. For the CDR3, the DNA is TGTGCCAGCAGCTTAGCCTTTGCGACCACACGGTTGAACTATGGCTACACCTTC.

This chain joins TRBV18 and TRBJ2-7; TRBD2 matches at 7 bases. V lost 5 bases and J lost 6; bases outside the gene matches: 4. The CDR3 is 12 residues long. Germline V gene data show CDR1 as KGHSH and CDR2 as LQKENI. CDR3 residues: CASSALAVEQYF. The CDR3 DNA reads as TGTGCCAGCTCAGCCCTAGCGGTCGAGCAGTACTTC.